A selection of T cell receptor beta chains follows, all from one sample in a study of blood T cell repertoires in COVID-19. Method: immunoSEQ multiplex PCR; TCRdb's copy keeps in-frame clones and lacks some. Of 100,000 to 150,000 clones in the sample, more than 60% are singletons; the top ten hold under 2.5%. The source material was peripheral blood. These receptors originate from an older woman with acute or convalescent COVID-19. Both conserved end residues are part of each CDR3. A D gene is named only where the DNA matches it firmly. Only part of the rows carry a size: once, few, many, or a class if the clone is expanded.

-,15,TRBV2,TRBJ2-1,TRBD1,CASSGGQGAYNEQFF,TGTGCCAGCAGTGGGGGACAGGGGGCTTACAATGAGCAGTTCTTC
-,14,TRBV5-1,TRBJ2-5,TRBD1,CASSSGGRQETQYF,TGCGCCAGCAGCTCAGGGGGTCGGCAAGAGACCCAGTACTTC
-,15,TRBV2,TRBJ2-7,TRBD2,CASSSTSGRYHEQYF,TGTGCCAGCAGTTCCACTAGCGGGAGGTACCACGAGCAGTACTTC
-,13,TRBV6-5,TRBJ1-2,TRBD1,CASSNRGEDGYTF,TGTGCCAGCAGCAACAGGGGAGAGGATGGCTACACCTTC
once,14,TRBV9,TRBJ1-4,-,CASSVTGLNEKLFF,TGTGCCAGCAGCGTGACGGGACTTAATGAAAAACTGTTTTTT
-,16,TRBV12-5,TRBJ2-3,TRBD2,CASGNGLAGVKGTQYF,TGTGCTAGTGGTAACGGACTAGCGGGAGTAAAGGGTACGCAGTATTTT
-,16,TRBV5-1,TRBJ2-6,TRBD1,CASSLSTGAGANVLTF,TGCGCCAGCAGCTTATCGACAGGGGCTGGGGCCAACGTCCTGACTTTC
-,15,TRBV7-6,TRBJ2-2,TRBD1,CASSLAGTGNGELFF,TGTGCCAGCAGCTTAGCCGGGACAGGGAATGGGGAGCTGTTTTTT
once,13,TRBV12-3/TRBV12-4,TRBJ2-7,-,CASSLGQSYEQYF,TGTGCCAGCAGTTTGGGACAATCCTACGAGCAGTACTTC
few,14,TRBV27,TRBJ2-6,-,CASRANSGANVLTF,TGTGCCAGCAGGGCAAACTCTGGGGCCAACGTCCTGACTTTC
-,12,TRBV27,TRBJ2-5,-,CASTTSRGTQYF,TGTGCCAGCACCACCTCGCGCGGGACCCAGTACTTC